The rows below give T cell receptor beta chains drawn from one sample of a study of blood T cells in healthy people across ages. TCRdb independently ran MiXCR on the 5' RACE reads; one entry per CDR3 protein. This table holds about 1.8 million distinct CDR3 sequences, about 49% found once. Material for sequencing was blood. The source is a woman aged 40 to 50 in good health. CDR3s include the opening cysteine and the closing phenylalanine or tryptophan. D genes are given only for firm matches. Rows may omit the clone size; those that give it use once, few, many or a size class.

D	V	J	size	CDR3	DNA
NA	TRBV5-1	TRBJ1-6	once	CASSGGGSYNSPLHF	TGCGCCAGCAGCGGAGGGGGCTCCTATAATTCACCCCTCCACTTT
NA	TRBV7-2	TRBJ2-3	many	CASSQGLAVDTQYF	TGTGCCAGCAGCCAGGGGCTAGCGGTAGATACGCAGTATTTT
NA	TRBV7-3	TRBJ2-1	NA	CASSLSPGTVYNEQFF	TGTGCCAGCAGCTTAAGTCCCGGGACGGTATACAATGAGCAGTTCTTC
NA	TRBV5-1	TRBJ2-3	few	CASRAVDTQYF	TGCGCCAGCAGGGCAGTAGATACGCAGTATTTT
NA	TRBV7-2	TRBJ2-7	NA	CASSLGLGTGGLYEQYF	TGTGCCAGCAGCTTAGGGCTGGGGACTGGAGGCCTCTACGAGCAGTACTTC
NA	TRBV2	TRBJ2-5	few	CASSEAGGQYF	TGTGCCAGCAGTGAAGCAGGTGGGCAGTACTTC
NA	TRBV27	TRBJ2-5	few	CASSLEQGPPGETQYF	TGTGCCAGCAGTTTAGAACAAGGCCCCCCGGGAGAGACCCAGTACTTC
NA	TRBV28	TRBJ2-4	NA	CATGPGTRGGSAKNIQYF	TGTGCCACTGGCCCCGGGACTCGAGGGGGTTCGGCCAAAAACATTCAGTACTTC
NA	TRBV20-1	TRBJ2-3	few	CSARDLSRVTDTQYF	TGCAGTGCTAGAGATTTAAGCAGGGTCACAGATACGCAGTATTTT
NA	TRBV25-1	TRBJ2-7	few	CASSESDLGAYEQYF	TGTGCCAGCAGTGAATCAGACTTGGGCGCGTACGAGCAGTACTTC
TRBD2	TRBV6-1	TRBJ2-7	few	CASSVREAVYEQYF	TGTGCCAGCAGTGTGCGGGAGGCGGTCTACGAGCAGTACTTC
TRBD2	TRBV20-1	TRBJ2-7	NA	CSAGLAGVHEQYF	TGCAGTGCCGGACTAGCGGGGGTTCACGAGCAGTACTTC
TRBD2	TRBV9	TRBJ2-7	NA	CASSVGTSGGAFPYEQYF	TGTGCCAGCAGCGTAGGTACTAGCGGGGGGGCATTTCCCTACGAGCAGTACTTC
NA	TRBV20-1	TRBJ1-2	few	CSARDPDSGNYGYTF	TGCAGTGCTAGAGATCCGGACTCGGGGAACTATGGCTACACCTTC
NA	TRBV29-1	TRBJ2-1	NA	CSVESSGTSPNEQFF	TGCAGCGTTGAAAGCTCCGGGACATCACCCAATGAGCAGTTCTTC
TRBD2	TRBV20-1	TRBJ2-3	NA	CSADRTSGGVDTQYF	TGCAGTGCGGACCGGACTAGCGGGGGGGTGGATACGCAGTATTTT
TRBD2	TRBV4-1	TRBJ2-3	few	CASSHPGTSEQKSTDTQYF	TGCGCCAGCAGCCATCCCGGGACTAGCGAGCAGAAGAGCACAGATACGCAGTATTTT
TRBD2	TRBV7-2	TRBJ2-1	NA	CASSRTSGGAFPPDNEQFF	TGTGCCAGCAGCAGAACGAGCGGGGGGGCATTTCCTCCGGACAATGAGCAGTTCTTC
NA	TRBV7-9	TRBJ1-2	NA	CASSSKVTGDFYGYTF	TGTGCCAGCAGCTCTAAGGTGACGGGGGATTTCTATGGCTACACCTTC
TRBD1	TRBV2	TRBJ2-7	NA	CVSSDLGQANSYEQYF	TGTGTCAGCAGTGATTTGGGACAGGCAAACTCCTACGAGCAGTACTTC
TRBD1	TRBV6-5	TRBJ1-2	once	CASRSPGTGSSGGYTF	TGTGCCAGCAGATCCCCCGGGACAGGGAGCTCGGGGGGCTACACCTTC
TRBD1	TRBV20-1	TRBJ1-5	few	CSARQGVYSNQPQHF	TGCAGTGCTCGACAGGGGGTTTATAGCAATCAGCCCCAGCATTTT
NA	TRBV28	TRBJ1-1	once	CASSRMAEAFF	TGTGCCAGCAGCAGGATGGCTGAAGCTTTCTTT
TRBD2	TRBV4-1	TRBJ2-7	few	CASSLDGTSGGQNIYEQYF	TGCGCCAGCAGCCTGGACGGGACTAGCGGGGGGCAAAATATCTACGAGCAGTACTTC
NA	TRBV28	TRBJ1-2	NA	CASSLWTAPNYGYTF	TGTGCCAGCAGTTTGTGGACAGCGCCTAACTATGGCTACACCTTC
TRBD1	TRBV19	TRBJ2-7	few	CASSRGSAIGTYEQYF	TGTGCCAGTAGCAGGGGGTCGGCAATCGGGACCTACGAGCAGTACTTC
TRBD1	TRBV20-1	TRBJ2-7	NA	CSARARLRTGGYEQYF	TGCAGTGCTAGAGCTCGACTCCGGACAGGGGGCTACGAGCAGTACTTC
NA	TRBV4-2	TRBJ2-7	NA	CASSQVQDSTDEQYF	TGTGCCAGCAGCCAAGTCCAGGACTCCACCGACGAGCAGTACTTC
TRBD2	TRBV5-1	TRBJ2-5	NA	CASSSPSGGLQETQYF	TGCGCCAGCAGCTCCCCTAGCGGGGGGCTACAAGAGACCCAGTACTTC
NA	TRBV11-2	TRBJ2-5	NA	CASSPRHRDQETQYF	TGTGCCAGCAGCCCCAGGCACAGGGATCAAGAGACCCAGTACTTC
TRBD1	TRBV20-1	TRBJ2-7	NA	CSARRGTGDSYEQYF	TGCAGTGCTAGACGAGGGACAGGGGACTCCTACGAGCAGTACTTC
TRBD2	TRBV5-1	TRBJ2-3	NA	CASSLERAGTDTQYF	TGCGCCAGCAGCTTGGAGCGAGCGGGGACAGATACGCAGTATTTT
NA	TRBV20-1	TRBJ2-5	NA	CSASVGGLGTQYF	TGCAGTGCTAGCGTGGGGGGCCTCGGGACCCAGTACTTC
NA	TRBV3-1	TRBJ2-5	NA	CASSHYRGPRETQYF	TGTGCCAGCAGCCATTATCGGGGGCCCCGAGAGACCCAGTACTTC
TRBD1	TRBV29-1	TRBJ2-5	few	CSVTGLQETQYF	TGCAGCGTGACAGGGTTACAAGAGACCCAGTACTTC
TRBD1	TRBV19	TRBJ1-5	NA	CASSGRDRINQPQHF	TGTGCCAGTAGTGGTAGGGACAGGATAAATCAGCCCCAGCATTTT
NA	TRBV15	TRBJ2-4	NA	CATSREQTLNIQYF	TGTGCCACCAGCAGAGAACAGACCTTAAACATTCAGTACTTC
NA	TRBV14	TRBJ2-3	NA	CASSQFALAADTQYF	TGTGCCAGCAGCCAATTTGCGCTAGCAGCAGATACGCAGTATTTT
NA	TRBV27	TRBJ2-7	few	CASSSEGGGFYEQYF	TGTGCCAGCAGCTCGGAGGGGGGTGGTTTCTACGAGCAGTACTTC
NA	TRBV4-1	TRBJ1-5	few	CASSQVPLSEPQHF	TGCGCCAGCAGCCAAGTTCCATTATCAGAGCCCCAGCATTTT
TRBD2	TRBV4-3	TRBJ2-2	NA	CASSQGAGGYTGELFF	TGCGCCAGCAGCCAAGGAGCGGGGGGGTACACCGGGGAGCTGTTTTTT
TRBD2	TRBV29-1	TRBJ2-1	few	CSVVDGGSNEQFF	TGCAGCGTTGTTGACGGGGGGAGCAATGAGCAGTTCTTC
NA	TRBV9	TRBJ2-1	NA	CASSASSETQFF	TGTGCCAGCAGCGCCTCGTCAGAGACCCAGTTCTTC
NA	TRBV11-2	TRBJ2-3	few	CASSLMLRVGDTQYF	TGTGCCAGCAGCTTAATGTTAAGGGTCGGAGATACGCAGTATTTT